This TCR beta chain was captured in a study of T cells in localized non-small cell lung cancer. Using immunoSEQ multiplex PCR, the repertoire was profiled, and TCRdb retains in-frame clones only, with some absent. The sample yields fewer than 75,000 clones, approximately 84% seen once. Germline CDR1 and CDR2: SEHNR and FQNEAQ (reference sequence). This CDR3 is 14 amino acids long. V lost 1 base, J lost 2 bases, and 7 bases lay in between. This chain connects TRBV7-9 to TRBJ2-3; D not certain. Sequencing used peripheral blood, obtained before any cancer treatment. The TCR originated in an older female donor with stage I lung adenocarcinoma. The CDR3 spells CASSLDQTTDTQYF. In DNA form, the CDR3 reads TGTGCCAGCAGCTTAGACCAGACCACAGATACGCAGTATTTT. The full variable domain, with the rest looked up from reference TRBV7-9 and TRBJ2-3, is DTGVSQNPRHKITKRGQNVTFRCDPISEHNRLYWYRQTLGQGPEFLTYFQNEAQLEKSRLLSDRFSAERPKGSFSTLEIQRTEQGDSAMYLCASSLDQTTDTQYFGPGTRLTVL.